Listed here are 31 T cell receptor beta chains from one sample, sequenced in a study of T cell responses to AZD1222 COVID-19 vaccine. Generated by immunoSEQ multiplex PCR, the TCRdb table keeps only in-frame clones and is missing some. The table lists 100,000 to 150,000 clones, 88% of them singletons. The sequences come from peripheral blood, collected on day 0 of AZD1222 vaccination. These receptors came from an adult in good health.

V gene TRBV10-3 combines with J gene TRBJ1-3; perhaps TRBD1 as D (6 bases). The CDR3 has 14 residues. V was shortened by 6 bases and J by 0 bases, with 9 bases between the two germline ends. Germline CDR1 reads ENHRY; CDR2 reads SYGVKD. The chain's CDR3 is CAIRSQGSGNTIYF. For the CDR3, the DNA is TGTGCCATCAGATCACAGGGCTCTGGAAACACCATATATTTT.

The V and J genes are TRBV7-8 and TRBJ2-7, with 12 bases identical to TRBD2. CDR1 and CDR2 from the germline V gene are SGHVS and FQNEAQ. This CDR3 is 15 amino acids long. V lost 1 base and J lost 6; bases outside the gene matches: 4. CDR3 coding DNA: TGTGCCAGCAGCTTAGGACTAGCGGGAGTGATCGAGCAGTACTTC. It is translated as CASSLGLAGVIEQYF.

The V gene is TRBV2, the J gene TRBJ2-1, with 10 bases identical to TRBD1. There are 15 residues in the CDR3. From germline, CDR1 is SNHLY and CDR2 FYNNEI. The ends lost 6 bases at V and 4 bases at J; junction bases unmatched: 6. CDR3 residues: CASRAGTGEYNEQFF. The CDR3, as DNA: TGTGCCAGCAGAGCCGGGACAGGGGAATACAATGAGCAGTTCTTC.

This clone has just a few counts. The gene calls are TRBV28 and TRBJ2-7, with 8 positions matching TRBD1. Germline lookup yields CDR1 MDHEN and CDR2 SYDVKM. CDR3 size: 17 residues. V shed 3 bases, J shed 1 base, and the junction held 11 bases outside the gene matches. The CDR3 nucleotides read TGTGCCAGCAGTTTTGGACGCCACAGGGGGTCATCCTACGAGCAGTACTTC. Translating gives CASSFGRHRGSSYEQYF.

In its sample, this clone was seen a few times. J is TRBJ1-1 and V is TRBV28, with 7 bases aligning to TRBD1. Germline V gene sequence: CDR1 MDHEN, CDR2 SYDVKM. The CDR3 runs 14 residues. The V and J ends lost 1 base and 4 bases, in that order; junction bases with no gene match: 3. CDR3 residues: CASSLLRGRTEAFF. In DNA, the CDR3 is TGTGCCAGCAGTTTATTAAGGGGGCGCACTGAAGCTTTCTTT. Filled out from reference TRBV28 and TRBJ1-1, the complete variable domain reads DVKVTQSSRYLVKRTGEKVFLECVQDMDHENMFWYRQDPGLGLRLIYFSYDVKMKEKGDIPEGYSVSREKKERFSLILESASTNQTSMYLCASSLLRGRTEAFFGQGTRLTVV.

In its sample, this clone was seen once. This sequence joins TRBV11-2 and TRBJ1-3, with D uncertain. Per the germline V gene, CDR1 is SGHAT and CDR2 is FQNNGV. The germline V and J ends were trimmed by 0 bases and 0 bases, with 9 bases remaining between them. CDR3 length equals 16 residues. The CDR3 sequence: CASSLDVRHSGNTIYF. CDR3 nucleotide sequence: TGTGCCAGCAGCTTAGACGTCCGTCACTCTGGAAACACCATATATTTT.

The chain links TRBV4-1 to TRBJ1-2; D remains ambiguous. Trimming pared 0 bases from V and 0 bases from J, leaving 14 bases between. In germline, CDR1 is MGHRA, CDR2 YSYEKL. CDR3 length: 17 residues. The CDR3 is CASSQDRAGRSNYGYTF. The CDR3 nucleotides are TGCGCCAGCAGCCAAGATCGGGCGGGCAGATCTAACTATGGCTACACCTTC.

This clone was found a few times. The chain joins TRBV6-5 to TRBJ1-1; 10 positions match TRBD1. Looked up from germline, CDR1 is MNHEY and CDR2 is SVGAGI. The CDR3 is 15 residues long. Trimming removed 5 bases from V and 4 bases from J; junction bases left unmatched: 7. CDR3 sequence reads: CASSTGDRGGTEAFF. The CDR3 nucleotides read TGTGCCAGCAGTACCGGGGACAGGGGTGGCACTGAAGCTTTCTTT.

CDR3 DNA: TGTGCCAGCAGTCGATATCTCACAGGAGTCTACGAGCAGTACTTC. It is translated as CASSRYLTGVYEQYF. V usage is TRBV28 and J usage is TRBJ2-7; a weak D match, TRBD1 (5 bases). Trimming removed 5 bases from V and 3 bases from J, with 17 bases in between. The CDR3 spans 15 residues. Germline values: CDR1 MDHEN, CDR2 SYDVKM.

V is TRBV27 and J is TRBJ1-2, with TRBD1 matching over 7 bases. CDR1 MNHEY and CDR2 SMNVEV come from the germline V gene (reference sequence). Germline trimming cut 5 bases from V and 2 bases from J; bases unmatched to any gene: 5. This CDR3 spans 14 amino acids. This CDR3 is CASSPGQVNYGYTF. The DNA of the CDR3 is TGTGCCAGCAGTCCAGGACAGGTCAACTATGGCTACACCTTC.

The chain employs TRBV18 and TRBJ1-4, with no clear D. V was pared by 2 bases and J by 4 bases, with 8 bases between. This CDR3 is 14 amino acids long. CDR1 and CDR2 from the germline V gene are KGHSH and LQKENI. The CDR3 nucleotides are TGTGCCAGCTCACCATCCCAGAATAATGAAAAACTGTTTTTT. Its translation: CASSPSQNNEKLFF.

CDR3 nucleotides: TGTGCCAGCAGTTTCGACCTCTCAAATGAGCAGTTCTTC. Translating it yields CASSFDLSNEQFF. The chain recombines TRBV28 with TRBJ2-1; D is undetermined. This CDR3 region has 13 residues. Germline CDR1 and CDR2: MDHEN and SYDVKM. The germline V and J ends were trimmed by 3 bases and 7 bases, with 10 bases remaining between them.

The chain has TRBV3-1 (or the pseudogene TRBV3-2) and TRBJ2-7; 10 bases are a match to TRBD2. CDR3 size: 15 residues. Germline trimming cut 2 bases from V and 3 bases from J; bases unmatched to any gene: 4. The germline V gene encodes CDR1 LGHDT and CDR2 YNNKEL (reference sequence). DNA of the CDR3: TGTGCCAGCAGCCAACTAGCGGGAGTTCTCTACGAGCAGTACTTC. It translates to CASSQLAGVLYEQYF.

The chain links TRBV6-6 to TRBJ2-3; TRBD2 agrees at 8 bases. This CDR3 contains 15 residues. V lost 8 bases to trimming and J lost 4 bases; unmatched junction nucleotides: 11. Germline V gene lookup returns CDR1 MNHNY and CDR2 SVGAGI (reference sequence). The CDR3 bases are TGTGCCAGCCTCGGCCGGGGGGGAATCTCAGATACGCAGTATTTT. Protein product: CASLGRGGISDTQYF.

The CDR3 bases are TGTGCCAGCAGTTCACAAACAGGGACGGGAGAGACCCAGTACTTC. Amino acid sequence: CASSSQTGTGETQYF. The chain employs TRBV6-6 and TRBJ2-5; tentative D call: TRBD1 (6 bases). Germline assignment: CDR1 MNHNY and CDR2 SVGAGI (reference sequence). The CDR3 covers 15 residues. The ends were cut back, 4 bases at V and 4 bases at J, with 16 bases in the middle.

This clone was detected only once. The chain recombines TRBV5-6 with TRBJ1-2; no definite D call. CDR3 length equals 16 residues. From germline, CDR1 is SGHDT and CDR2 YYEEEE. Trimming removed 4 bases at V and 5 bases at J, with 21 bases between. CDR3 DNA: TGTGCCAGCAGCCCTGGAGGGAGGGCTTCTGGGTATGGCTACACCTTC. Translating gives CASSPGGRASGYGYTF.

The CDR3 DNA is TGTGCCAGCAGGATGACAGCGCAAGAGACCCAGTACTTC. Translation gives CASRMTAQETQYF. This chain connects TRBV2 to TRBJ2-5, with D possibly TRBD1 on 5 matching bases. Germline V CDR1 and CDR2: SNHLY, FYNNEI. The germline V and J ends were trimmed by 6 bases and 2 bases, with 10 bases remaining between them. The CDR3 spans 13 residues.

The V call is TRBV7-8, the J call TRBJ1-5; a weak D match, TRBD1 (5 bases). Per the germline V gene, CDR1 is SGHVS and CDR2 is FQNEAQ. There are 16 residues in the CDR3. The ends were cut back, 5 bases at V and 0 bases at J, with 14 bases in the middle. The CDR3 protein is CASSPPGRNSNQPQHF. CDR3 nucleotide sequence: TGTGCCAGCAGCCCCCCGGGACGGAATAGCAATCAGCCCCAGCATTTT. The full variable domain, rest sourced from reference TRBV7-8 and TRBJ1-5, is GAGVSQSPRYKVAKRGQDVALRCDPISGHVSLFWYQQALGQGPEFLTYFQNEAQLDKSGLPSDRFFAERPEGSVSTLKIQRTQQEDSAVYLCASSPPGRNSNQPQHFGDGTRLSIL.

The chain carries TRBV6-6 and TRBJ1-6; D perhaps matches TRBD1 (6 bases). This CDR3 region has 15 residues. Per germline, CDR1 MNHNY and CDR2 SVGAGI (reference sequence). Trimming took off 7 bases at V and 7 bases at J, with 17 bases between the two ends. The CDR3 coding sequence is TGTGCCAGCACCTTGATACAGGGTTCCAATTCACCCCTCCACTTT. Translated: CASTLIQGSNSPLHF.

On this clone itself: The same CDR3 also results from other DNA sequences found in this sample. CDR3: CASSLYEQYF. CDR3 nucleotide sequence: TGTGCCAGCAGCCTCTACGAGCAGTACTTC. The chain combines TRBV28 with TRBJ2-7; D call uncertain. CDR1 is MDHEN and CDR2 is SYDVKM in the germline V gene. The CDR3 spans 10 residues. The V and J ends lost 6 bases and 3 bases respectively, with 3 bases between them. The full variable domain, in which reference TRBV28 and TRBJ2-7 provide the parts outside the CDR3, is DVKVTQSSRYLVKRTGEKVFLECVQDMDHENMFWYRQDPGLGLRLIYFSYDVKMKEKGDIPEGYSVSREKKERFSLILESASTNQTSMYLCASSLYEQYFGPGTRLTVT.

V is TRBV6-1 and J is TRBJ1-5; the match to TRBD1 covers 9 bases. The CDR3 is made up of 16 amino acids. CDR1 is MNHNS and CDR2 is SASEGT in the germline V gene. The junction had 2 bases not matched to a gene; V was cut back by 0 bases and J by 2 bases. The CDR3, as DNA: TGTGCCAGCAGTGAAGCTTGGACAGGGGGCAATCAGCCCCAGCATTTT. Its translation: CASSEAWTGGNQPQHF.

V and J are TRBV5-4 and TRBJ1-1; D gene unclear. V lost 7 bases, J lost 2 bases, and 12 bases lay in between. CDR1 SGHNT and CDR2 YYREEE come from the germline V gene (reference sequence). The CDR3 consists of 13 residues. CDR3 region: CASWPTSNTEAFF. The CDR3 coding sequence is TGTGCCAGCTGGCCTACCAGTAACACTGAAGCTTTCTTT.

The genes are TRBV5-1 and TRBJ1-2; D is uncertain. The CDR3 covers 13 residues. The germline CDR1 and CDR2 sequences are SGHRS and YFSETQ. Deletions cut 3 bases from V and 4 bases from J, with 10 bases between. The CDR3 loop is CASSSDGIYGYTF. As DNA, the CDR3 is TGCGCCAGCAGCTCGGACGGGATCTATGGCTACACCTTC.

The chain combines TRBV9 with TRBJ2-7; D is possibly TRBD2 (6 bases). Between the trimmed V and J ends, which lost 3 bases and 6 bases, there was a span of 16 bases. The CDR3 extends over 14 amino acids. Looked up from germline, CDR1 is SGDLS and CDR2 is YYNGEE. CDR3 in DNA: TGTGCCAGCAGCGCCCGCCCGGGGGACCCCGAGCAGTACTTC. This codes for CASSARPGDPEQYF.

The V and J genes are TRBV28 and TRBJ1-5; D call uncertain. V gave up 8 bases and J gave up 0 bases, with 11 bases separating them. The CDR3 length is 14 residues. Germline CDR1 and CDR2: MDHEN and SYDVKM. The CDR3 spells CASSPRDSNQPQHF. CDR3 DNA: TGTGCCAGCTCGCCGCGAGATAGCAATCAGCCCCAGCATTTT.

The chain recombines TRBV30 with TRBJ1-1, with D possibly being TRBD1 (6 bases). The V gene's germline CDR1 is GTSNPN and CDR2 SVGIG (reference sequence). The CDR3 consists of 14 residues. V was pared by 1 base and J by 3 bases, with 12 bases between. The CDR3 region has the DNA TGTGCCTGGAGTGGACAGGACCTACACACTGAAGCTTTCTTT. Protein product: CAWSGQDLHTEAFF.

This sequence joins TRBV5-4 and TRBJ2-3, with D maybe TRBD2 (7 bases). The CDR3 loop spans 16 amino acids. Trimming cost V 7 bases and J 0 bases, with 18 bases left between them. Germline assignment: CDR1 SGHNT and CDR2 YYREEE (reference sequence). This CDR3 is CASGVVAGASTDTQYF. For the CDR3, the DNA is TGTGCCAGCGGGGTGGTGGCGGGGGCTAGCACAGATACGCAGTATTTT. Together with reference TRBV5-4 and TRBJ2-3, the CDR3 gives the full variable domain: ETGVTQSPTHLIKTRGQQVTLRCSSQSGHNTVSWYQQALGQGPQFIFQYYREEENGRGNFPPRFSGLQFPNYSSELNVNALELDDSALYLCASGVVAGASTDTQYFGPGTRLTVL.

The J gene is TRBJ2-3, the V gene TRBV6-5; 7 bases are shared with TRBD2. The CDR3 length is 15 residues. The J segment lost 0 bases and the V segment lost 2 bases, leaving 2 bases of the junction unmatched. Germline V gene sequence: CDR1 MNHEY, CDR2 SVGAGI. In DNA, the CDR3 is TGTGCCAGCAGTTACCGCGGGGGTAGCACAGATACGCAGTATTTT. It codes for CASSYRGGSTDTQYF.

V is TRBV15 and J is TRBJ1-2; tentative D call: TRBD1 (6 bases). Germline V CDR1 and CDR2: LNHNV, YYDKDF (reference sequence). This CDR3 has 15 residues. The ends were cut back, 0 bases at V and 6 bases at J, with 14 bases in the middle. In DNA, the CDR3 is TGTGCCACCAGCAGAGAAGTGGGGGGCCCCGATGGCTACACCTTC. Protein: CATSREVGGPDGYTF.

The V and J genes are TRBV6-5 and TRBJ1-1; D remains ambiguous. Between the trimmed V and J ends, which lost 7 bases and 1 base, there was a span of 10 bases. The germline gives CDR1 MNHEY, CDR2 SVGAGI. The CDR3 covers 13 residues. CDR3 loop: CASTKGPNTEAFF. CDR3 in DNA: TGTGCCAGCACTAAAGGACCGAACACTGAAGCTTTCTTT.

This clone has only one observation. J is TRBJ2-5 and V is TRBV9; 9 nucleotides match TRBD1. CDR1 is SGDLS, CDR2 YYNGEE, per germline. V gave up 0 bases and J gave up 2 bases; unmatched junction bases: 8. CDR3 length equals 17 residues. CDR3 sequence: CASSVGTGVRGQETQYF. The CDR3 DNA follows: TGTGCCAGCAGCGTAGGGACAGGGGTAAGAGGACAAGAGACCCAGTACTTC. Based on the CDR3 plus reference TRBV9 and TRBJ2-5, the full variable domain is DSGVTQTPKHLITATGQRVTLRCSPRSGDLSVYWYQQSLDQGLQFLIQYYNGEERAKGNILERFSAQQFPDLHSELNLSSLELGDSALYFCASSVGTGVRGQETQYFGPGTRLLVL.